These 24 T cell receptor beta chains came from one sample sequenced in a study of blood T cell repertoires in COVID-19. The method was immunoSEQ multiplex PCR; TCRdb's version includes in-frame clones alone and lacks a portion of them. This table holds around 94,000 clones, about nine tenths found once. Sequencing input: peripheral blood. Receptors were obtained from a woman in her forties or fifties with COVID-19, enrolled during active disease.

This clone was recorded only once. CDR3 in DNA: TGTGCCAGCAGTTTATCCGTCGGGTACTATGGCTACACCTTC. Translation gives CASSLSVGYYGYTF. This chain uses TRBV27 with TRBJ1-2; D unresolved. The CDR3 spans 14 residues. The germline V gene has CDR1 MNHEY and CDR2 SMNVEV (reference sequence). The V end lost 0 bases, the J end lost 3 bases, and 8 bases lay between the germline ends.

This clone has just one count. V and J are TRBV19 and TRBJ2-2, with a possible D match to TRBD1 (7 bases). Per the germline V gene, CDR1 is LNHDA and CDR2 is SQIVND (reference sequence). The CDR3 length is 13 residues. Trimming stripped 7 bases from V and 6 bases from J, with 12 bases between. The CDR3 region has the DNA TGTGCCAGTATGGAGGGGGCGGCCGGGGAGCTGTTTTTT. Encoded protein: CASMEGAAGELFF.

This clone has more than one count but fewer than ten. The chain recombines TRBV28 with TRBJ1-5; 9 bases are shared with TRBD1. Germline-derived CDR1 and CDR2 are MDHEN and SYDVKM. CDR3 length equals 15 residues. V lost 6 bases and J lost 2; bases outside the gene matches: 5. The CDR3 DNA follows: TGTGCCAGCAGAGGGACAGGGTTCGGCAATCAGCCCCAGCATTTT. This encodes CASRGTGFGNQPQHF.

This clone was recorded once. The CDR3 is CASSPSGQGRSPLHF. The CDR3 nucleotides read TGTGCCAGCAGCCCCTCCGGACAGGGTCGATCACCCCTCCACTTT. The J gene is TRBJ1-6, the V gene TRBV11-3; 8 nucleotides agree with TRBD1. In germline, CDR1 is SGHNT, CDR2 YENEEA. This CDR3 has 15 residues. The J segment lost 10 bases and the V segment lost 5 bases, leaving 10 bases of the junction unmatched.

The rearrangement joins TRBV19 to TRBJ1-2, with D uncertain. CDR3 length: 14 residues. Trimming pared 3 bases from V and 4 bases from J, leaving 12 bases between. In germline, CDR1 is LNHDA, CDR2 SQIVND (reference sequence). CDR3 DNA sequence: TGTGCCAGTAGTATCGATCCGGGGTTCTATGGCTACACCTTC. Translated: CASSIDPGFYGYTF.

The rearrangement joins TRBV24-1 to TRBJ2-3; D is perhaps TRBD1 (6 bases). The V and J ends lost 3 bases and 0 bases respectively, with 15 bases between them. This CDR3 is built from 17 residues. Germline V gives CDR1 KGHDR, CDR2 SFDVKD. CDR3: CATSDPSQGYSTDTQYF. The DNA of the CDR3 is TGTGCCACCAGTGATCCATCCCAGGGGTACAGCACAGATACGCAGTATTTT.

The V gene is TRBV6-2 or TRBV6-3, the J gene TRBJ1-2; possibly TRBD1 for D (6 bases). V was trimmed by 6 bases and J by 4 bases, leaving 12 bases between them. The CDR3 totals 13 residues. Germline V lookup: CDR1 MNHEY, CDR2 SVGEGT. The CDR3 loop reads CASSSTGIYGYTF. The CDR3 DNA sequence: TGTGCCAGCAGCTCTACAGGGATCTATGGCTACACCTTC.

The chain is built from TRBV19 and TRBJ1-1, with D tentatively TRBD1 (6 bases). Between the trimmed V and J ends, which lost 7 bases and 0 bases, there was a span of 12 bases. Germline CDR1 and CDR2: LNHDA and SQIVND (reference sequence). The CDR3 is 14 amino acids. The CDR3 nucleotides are TGTGCCAGTATCCACGACAGGTTGAACACTGAAGCTTTCTTT. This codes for CASIHDRLNTEAFF.

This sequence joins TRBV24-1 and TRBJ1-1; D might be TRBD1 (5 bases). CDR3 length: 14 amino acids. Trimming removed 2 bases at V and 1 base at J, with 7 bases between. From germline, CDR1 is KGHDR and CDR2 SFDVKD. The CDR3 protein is CATSDSDKNTEAFF. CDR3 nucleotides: TGTGCCACCAGTGATTCGGACAAGAACACTGAAGCTTTCTTT.

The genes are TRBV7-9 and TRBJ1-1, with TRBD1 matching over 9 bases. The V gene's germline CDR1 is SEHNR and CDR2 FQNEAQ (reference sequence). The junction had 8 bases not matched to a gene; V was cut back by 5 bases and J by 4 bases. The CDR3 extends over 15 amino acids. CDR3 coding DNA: TGTGCCAGCAGCCTACAGGGGGCGCGGGGCACTGAAGCTTTCTTT. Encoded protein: CASSLQGARGTEAFF.

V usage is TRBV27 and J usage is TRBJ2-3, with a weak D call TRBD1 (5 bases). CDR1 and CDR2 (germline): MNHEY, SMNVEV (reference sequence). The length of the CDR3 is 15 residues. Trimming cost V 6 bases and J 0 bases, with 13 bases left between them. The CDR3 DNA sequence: TGTGCCAGCAGGACAGACAGTCCTAGCACAGATACGCAGTATTTT. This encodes CASRTDSPSTDTQYF.

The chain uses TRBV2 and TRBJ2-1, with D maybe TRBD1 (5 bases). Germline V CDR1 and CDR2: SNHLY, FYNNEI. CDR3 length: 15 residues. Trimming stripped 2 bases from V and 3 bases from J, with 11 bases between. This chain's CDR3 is CASSEQGDYYNEQFF. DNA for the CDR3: TGTGCCAGCAGTGAACAGGGTGATTACTACAATGAGCAGTTCTTC.

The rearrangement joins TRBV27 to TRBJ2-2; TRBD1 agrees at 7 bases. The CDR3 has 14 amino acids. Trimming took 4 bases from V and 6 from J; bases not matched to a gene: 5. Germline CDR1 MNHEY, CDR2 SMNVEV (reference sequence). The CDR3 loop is CASSSGTAAGELFF. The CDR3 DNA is TGTGCCAGCAGTTCAGGGACAGCCGCCGGGGAGCTGTTTTTT.

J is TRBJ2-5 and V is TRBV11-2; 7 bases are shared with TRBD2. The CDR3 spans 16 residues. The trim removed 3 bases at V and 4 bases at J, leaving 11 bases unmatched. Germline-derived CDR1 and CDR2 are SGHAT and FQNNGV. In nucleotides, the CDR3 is TGTGCCAGCAGCTTCGGGGGGACGTTAACGGGAGAGACCCAGTACTTC. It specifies CASSFGGTLTGETQYF.

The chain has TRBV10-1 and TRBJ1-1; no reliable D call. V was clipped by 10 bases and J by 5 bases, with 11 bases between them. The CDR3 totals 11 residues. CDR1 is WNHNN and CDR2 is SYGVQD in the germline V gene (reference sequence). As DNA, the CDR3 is TGCGCCAATAACAGAGGGACTGAAGCTTTCTTT. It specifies CANNRGTEAFF.

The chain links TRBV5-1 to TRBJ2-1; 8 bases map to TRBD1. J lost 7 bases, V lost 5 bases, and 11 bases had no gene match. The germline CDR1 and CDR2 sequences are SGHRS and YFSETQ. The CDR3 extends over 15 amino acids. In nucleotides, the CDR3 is TGCGCCAGCAGTTTACAACCGGGACAGGAAAATGAGCAGTTCTTC. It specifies CASSLQPGQENEQFF.

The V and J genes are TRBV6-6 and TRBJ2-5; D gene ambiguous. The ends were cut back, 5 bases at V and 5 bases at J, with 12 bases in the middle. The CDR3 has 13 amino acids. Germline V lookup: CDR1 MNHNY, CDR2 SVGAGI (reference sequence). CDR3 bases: TGTGCCAGCAGTAAACAGAGTGGGGAGACCCAGTACTTC. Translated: CASSKQSGETQYF.

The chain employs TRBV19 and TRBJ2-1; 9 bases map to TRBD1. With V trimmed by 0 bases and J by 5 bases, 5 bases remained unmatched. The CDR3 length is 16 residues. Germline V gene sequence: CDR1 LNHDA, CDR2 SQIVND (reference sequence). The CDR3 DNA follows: TGTGCCAGTAGTATAGATCTCGGGACAGGGAACAATGAGCAGTTCTTC. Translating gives CASSIDLGTGNNEQFF.

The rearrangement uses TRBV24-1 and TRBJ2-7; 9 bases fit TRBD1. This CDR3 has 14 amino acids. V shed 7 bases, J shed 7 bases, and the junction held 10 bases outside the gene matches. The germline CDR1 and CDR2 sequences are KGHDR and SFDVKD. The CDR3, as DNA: TGTGCCACCAGGGCACAGGGGGCTTTGGGTGAGCAGTACTTC. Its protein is CATRAQGALGEQYF.

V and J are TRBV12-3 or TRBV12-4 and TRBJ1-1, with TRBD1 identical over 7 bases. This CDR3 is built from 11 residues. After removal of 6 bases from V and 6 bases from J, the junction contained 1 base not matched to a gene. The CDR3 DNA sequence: TGTGCCAGCAGCCAGGGGGCTGAAGCTTTCTTT. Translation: CASSQGAEAFF.

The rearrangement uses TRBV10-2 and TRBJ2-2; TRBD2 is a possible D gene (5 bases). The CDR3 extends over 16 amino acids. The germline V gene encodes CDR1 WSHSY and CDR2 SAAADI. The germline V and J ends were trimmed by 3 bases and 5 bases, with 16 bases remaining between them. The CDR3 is CASSEERPLETGELFF. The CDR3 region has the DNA TGCGCCAGCAGTGAAGAGCGGCCTCTCGAGACCGGGGAGCTGTTTTTT.

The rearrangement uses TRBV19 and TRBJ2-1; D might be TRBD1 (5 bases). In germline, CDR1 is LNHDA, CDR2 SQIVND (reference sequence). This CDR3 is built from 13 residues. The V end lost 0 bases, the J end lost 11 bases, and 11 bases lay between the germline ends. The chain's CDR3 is CASSIDRTPQQFF. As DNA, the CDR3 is TGTGCCAGTAGTATAGATAGGACACCACAGCAGTTCTTC.

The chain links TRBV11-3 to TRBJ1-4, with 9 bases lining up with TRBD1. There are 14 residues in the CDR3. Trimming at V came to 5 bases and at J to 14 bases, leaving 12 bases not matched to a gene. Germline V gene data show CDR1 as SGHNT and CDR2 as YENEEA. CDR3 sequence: CASSPGQGQEGLFF. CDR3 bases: TGTGCCAGCAGCCCGGGACAGGGCCAGGAAGGGCTGTTTTTT.

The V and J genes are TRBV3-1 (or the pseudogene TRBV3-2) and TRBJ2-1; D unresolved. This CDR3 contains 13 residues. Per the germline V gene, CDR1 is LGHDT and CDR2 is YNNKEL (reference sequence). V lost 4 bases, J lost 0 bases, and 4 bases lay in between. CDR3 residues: CASSRSSYNEQFF. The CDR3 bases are TGTGCCAGCAGCCGGAGCTCCTACAATGAGCAGTTCTTC.